What follows are 20 T cell receptor beta chains derived from one specimen sequenced in a study of radiation and T cells in renal cell carcinoma (dated by TCRdb to about 2020). The time point label for this specimen denotes: blood 2 weeks post-SBRT. In the paper's terms, the treatment or condition label means: 15 Gy SBRT to primary tumor, nephrectomy 4 weeks later. Libraries were prepared through the immunoSEQ multiplex PCR assay. The clones in this table, taken by TCRdb from immuneACCESS, are in-frame only. Not every clone is retained; where verified, under half of the shortfall comes from an unresolved V gene, and the cause of the rest is unknown. The sample data list around 130,000 clones, and 88% of these were observed just once. The ten largest clones capture 5% to 6% of the sample. The sample here was blood, taken from a patient whose treatment included radiotherapy and nephrectomy. Source of these receptors: a woman in her 70s with renal cell carcinoma.

The chain combines TRBV12-5 with TRBJ1-2, with 7 bases that match TRBD1. V was pared by 7 bases and J by 6 bases, with 17 bases of the junction left unmatched. The length of the CDR3 is 16 residues. Germline V gives CDR1 LGHNT, CDR2 FRNRAP. In nucleotides, the CDR3 is TGTGCTAGTGTCAAACGGGAGCAGGGGGTGTCCGATGGCTACACCTTC. This translates into CASVKREQGVSDGYTF.

The chain has TRBV30 and TRBJ2-7, with 10 bases aligning to TRBD1. Germline V gene sequence: CDR1 GTSNPN, CDR2 SVGIG (reference sequence). After removal of 4 bases from V and 6 bases from J, the junction contained 3 bases not matched to a gene. The CDR3 is 12 residues long. The CDR3, as DNA: TGTGCCTGGACCGGGACAGGGGCCGAGCAGTACTTC. It codes for CAWTGTGAEQYF.

This CDR3 is CASSLGTGGGWPLHF. As DNA, the CDR3 is TGTGCCAGCAGCTTAGGGACAGGGGGCGGTTGGCCCCTCCACTTT. V usage is TRBV11-3 and J usage is TRBJ1-6; 11 nucleotides align to TRBD1. The V gene end was trimmed by 1 base and the J gene end by 13 bases; junction bases not matched to a gene: 6. There are 15 residues in the CDR3. CDR1 SGHNT and CDR2 YENEEA come from the germline V gene.

V gene TRBV5-1 combines with J gene TRBJ1-3; TRBD1 agrees at 8 bases. The CDR3 runs 18 residues. V dropped 0 bases and J dropped 0; count of bases not matched to a gene: 8. The germline CDR1 and CDR2 sequences are SGHRS and YFSETQ. CDR3 amino acids: CASSLVGGQAFSGNTIYF. CDR3 DNA: TGCGCCAGCAGCTTGGTAGGGGGACAGGCCTTCTCTGGAAACACCATATATTTT.

This rearrangement joins TRBV19 to TRBJ1-2; 9 bases map to TRBD1. Trimming removed 3 bases from V and 6 bases from J; junction bases left unmatched: 5. Germline values: CDR1 LNHDA, CDR2 SQIVND (reference sequence). The CDR3 is 14 amino acids. In DNA, the CDR3 is TGTGCCAGTAGTATTAGGACAGGGGTGAATGGCTACACCTTC. Translating gives CASSIRTGVNGYTF.

This clone was recorded once. The chain is built from TRBV4-3 and TRBJ1-1; no clear D gene. V was clipped by 0 bases and J by 7 bases, with 18 bases between them. The germline CDR1 and CDR2 sequences are LGHNA and YSLEER. The length of the CDR3 is 16 residues. CDR3 sequence: CASSQDGDRALSEAFF. CDR3 nucleotides: TGCGCCAGCAGCCAAGATGGTGATCGCGCCTTGAGTGAAGCTTTCTTT.

The rearrangement uses TRBV19 and TRBJ1-1, with D uncertain. Trimming took off 0 bases at V and 0 bases at J, with 8 bases between the two ends. The germline CDR1 and CDR2 sequences are LNHDA and SQIVND (reference sequence). The CDR3 is 15 residues long. Here the CDR3 reads CASSIDHSLNTEAFF. The DNA of the CDR3 is TGTGCCAGTAGTATAGATCACAGTTTGAACACTGAAGCTTTCTTT.

The chain recombines TRBV6-6 with TRBJ1-1, with D possibly being TRBD1 (6 bases). CDR1 and CDR2 (germline): MNHNY, SVGAGI (reference sequence). The CDR3 consists of 12 residues. V shed 7 bases and J shed 6 bases, with 12 bases lying between them. The CDR3 DNA sequence: TGTGCCAGCATCAAACAGGGCGCTGAAGCTTTCTTT. Translation gives CASIKQGAEAFF.

V gene TRBV5-1 combines with J gene TRBJ2-1, with 7 bases fitting TRBD1. J lost 7 bases, V lost 5 bases, and 9 bases had no gene match. Germline CDR1 and CDR2: SGHRS and YFSETQ. The CDR3 is 14 residues long. DNA for the CDR3: TGCGCCAGCAGGGGACAGCAGAGTGGGAATGAGCAGTTCTTC. This encodes CASRGQQSGNEQFF.

A few counts support this clone. V and J are TRBV28 and TRBJ1-5; D not certain. Germline V lookup: CDR1 MDHEN, CDR2 SYDVKM. This CDR3 is built from 15 residues. V was cut by 2 bases and J by 3 bases, with 11 bases left in between. The CDR3 spells CASSLGGLDNQPQHF. DNA for the CDR3: TGTGCCAGCAGTTTAGGAGGGTTGGACAATCAGCCCCAGCATTTT.

In this sample, this clone turned up once. The rearrangement uses TRBV28 and TRBJ2-6; possible D gene TRBD2, 6 bases. Trimming removed 11 bases from V and 0 bases from J, with 11 bases in between. The germline CDR1 and CDR2 sequences are MDHEN and SYDVKM. The CDR3 extends over 14 amino acids. The chain's CDR3 is CAATRDSGANVLTF. The DNA for the CDR3 is TGTGCCGCGACTAGGGACTCTGGGGCCAACGTCCTGACTTTC.

This clone has only one observation. V usage is TRBV5-4 and J usage is TRBJ2-7; tentatively, D is TRBD1 or TRBD2 (5 bases each). This CDR3 has 14 residues. The germline V and J ends were trimmed by 4 bases and 0 bases, with 11 bases remaining between them. Germline V gene data show CDR1 as SGHNT and CDR2 as YYREEE (reference sequence). Here the CDR3 reads CASSPGTVSYEQYF. Here the CDR3 DNA reads TGTGCCAGCAGCCCCGGGACGGTCTCCTACGAGCAGTACTTC. The variable domain in full, completed from reference TRBV5-4 and TRBJ2-7, reads ETGVTQSPTHLIKTRGQQVTLRCSSQSGHNTVSWYQQALGQGPQFIFQYYREEENGRGNFPPRFSGLQFPNYSSELNVNALELDDSALYLCASSPGTVSYEQYFGPGTRLTVT.

The V and J genes are TRBV6-6 and TRBJ1-2; 7 nucleotides line up with TRBD1. V dropped 7 bases and J dropped 2; count of bases not matched to a gene: 7. The germline CDR1 and CDR2 sequences are MNHNY and SVGAGI (reference sequence). The CDR3 runs 14 residues. The CDR3 bases are TGTGCCAGCAAAAGGACAGGAAACAACTATGGCTACACCTTC. Its protein product is CASKRTGNNYGYTF.

V is TRBV5-4 and J is TRBJ2-1, with TRBD1 as a possible D gene (6 bases). Germline V gene data show CDR1 as SGHNT and CDR2 as YYREEE (reference sequence). V shed 5 bases and J shed 0 bases, with 12 bases lying between them. The CDR3 extends over 15 amino acids. CDR3 sequence: CASRTRDTSYNEQFF. CDR3 sequence (DNA): TGTGCCAGCAGAACCCGGGACACCTCCTACAATGAGCAGTTCTTC.

The CDR3 sequence: CASSWDTEAFF. The CDR3 nucleotides read TGTGCCAGCAGTTGGGACACTGAAGCTTTCTTT. The chain combines TRBV5-3 with TRBJ1-1; unclear D gene. TRBV5-3 is sorted into the ORF group, with uncertain function. This CDR3 is built from 11 residues. The V gene lost 8 bases and the J gene lost 3 bases, with 8 bases spanning the gap.

This clone was found once. The identical CDR3 is also encoded by other nucleotide sequences in the sample. The chain employs TRBV5-1 and TRBJ1-3, with D perhaps matching TRBD1 (5 bases). Per the germline V gene, CDR1 is SGHRS and CDR2 is YFSETQ. V lost 4 bases to trimming and J lost 4 bases, with 15 bases between them. This CDR3 is built from 15 residues. The CDR3 loop reads CASSPGRGSGNTIYF. The CDR3 region has the DNA TGCGCCAGCAGCCCGGGCCGGGGCTCCGGAAACACCATATATTTT.

The chain couples TRBV7-7 to TRBJ2-5, with 7 bases lining up with TRBD2. The CDR3 is 10 amino acids. Germline V CDR1 and CDR2: SSHAT, FNYEAQ (reference sequence). In DNA form, the CDR3 reads TGTGCTGTGGGGGGGGAGACCCAGTACTTC. This sequence encodes CAVGGETQYF. The variable domain in full, completed from reference TRBV7-7 and TRBJ2-5, reads GAGVSQSPRYKVTKRGQDVTLRCDPISSHATLYWYQQALGQGPEFLTYFNYEAQPDKSGLPSDRFSAERPEGSISTLTIQRTEQRDSAMYRCAVGGETQYFGPGTRLLVL.

The chain combines TRBV5-1 with TRBJ2-2; D is unresolved. Germline loops: CDR1 SGHRS, CDR2 YFSETQ. Trimming took off 0 bases at V and 6 bases at J, with 6 bases between the two ends. This CDR3 comprises 13 residues. The DNA for the CDR3 is TGCGCCAGCAGCTTGGATGGCGCCGGGGAGCTGTTTTTT. This gives the protein CASSLDGAGELFF.

The V and J genes are TRBV9 and TRBJ1-1; D is possibly TRBD1 (5 bases). The length of the CDR3 is 15 residues. Germline loops: CDR1 SGDLS, CDR2 YYNGEE. The germline V and J ends were trimmed by 3 bases and 8 bases, with 20 bases remaining between them. CDR3 sequence reads: CASSDPFLRGTEAFF. DNA for the CDR3: TGTGCCAGCAGCGACCCTTTTTTGAGGGGCACCGAAGCTTTCTTT.

This chain links TRBV18 with TRBJ2-7; D may be TRBD1 or TRBD2 (5 bases each). Germline assignment: CDR1 KGHSH and CDR2 LQKENI. The V end was cut by 4 bases, the J end by 0 bases, with 10 bases between. CDR3 length: 14 amino acids. The CDR3 reads CASSRKGTSYEQYF. The CDR3 coding sequence is TGTGCCAGCTCACGAAAAGGGACCTCCTACGAGCAGTACTTC.